A selection of T cell receptor beta chains follows, all from one sample in a study of blood T cell repertoires in COVID-19. This table comes from immunoSEQ multiplex PCR, and its TCRdb copy is limited to in-frame clones, with some not included. The repertoire consists of roughly 220,000 clones, with roughly 84% occurring once and the leading ten covering around 2%. Sequencing was done on a sample of peripheral blood. The receptors were gathered from a woman aged 55-70 years with acute or convalescent COVID-19. Both conserved end residues are trimmed from each CDR3. Not every row has a clone size; where given, it reads once, few, many or a size class.

TRBV5-1,few,ASSLEPGGKYEQY
TRBV7-9,NA,ASSSDRFLAKNIQY
TRBV27,NA,ASSLMGQNTEAF
TRBV18,NA,ASSPNFLAGNEKLF
TRBV10-1,NA,ASSIGRSHEQF
TRBV4-2,NA,ASSQETGPYGYT
TRBV12-3/TRBV12-4,NA,ASRKQGVTEAF
TRBV5-6,NA,ASMKTGQVAGSPLH
TRBV6-8,NA,ASRPGVAGGVPTDTQY
TRBV3-1/TRBV3-2,NA,ASSQDIGGTQPQH
TRBV6-5,NA,ASRNGGLGTGELF
TRBV20-1,NA,SAPQNNEQF
TRBV15,NA,ATRKEGAGVAYEQY
TRBV7-9,NA,ASSPSITTYEQY
TRBV6-6,NA,ASRYGGGTEAF
TRBV18,NA,ASSYDSVYGYT
TRBV6-5,NA,ASSYRMGSGYT
TRBV19,NA,ASSIMRSRGNYGYT
TRBV3-1/TRBV3-2,once,ASSLLGGSSTDTQY
TRBV27,NA,ASSGIDRFNGYT
TRBV5-1,NA,ASSPRQSSTDTQY
TRBV4-1,NA,ASSQDFTGISYEQY
TRBV7-9,NA,ASSQTGERPQH
TRBV28,NA,ASSRAGTGGGMDTEAF
TRBV5-1,once,ASSPTLNTEAF
TRBV5-4,NA,ASSFRRGPTDTQY
TRBV6-6,NA,ASSPRGWGETNTGELF